The next 32 T cell receptor beta chains were all read from a single sample in a study of patients and donors after allogeneic stem cell transplantation. MiXCR, applied by TCRdb to the RT-PCR reads, yields one record per CDR3 protein. The data hold 70,000 to 85,000 distinct CDR3 sequences, with about 26% observed a single time. Material for sequencing was blood, either unsorted or a sorted T cell fraction (not recorded which). Receptors originate from a human donor who was either an allogeneic HSCT recipient or a stem cell or donor lymphocyte infusion donor (not recorded which). It is not recorded whose cells these are; they may come from a transplant donor.

This clonotype occurred a few times. The J gene is TRBJ1-5, the V gene TRBV12-3 or TRBV12-4; unclear D gene. CDR3 size: 16 residues. V was clipped by 1 base and J by 4 bases, with 14 bases between them. DNA of the CDR3: TGTGCCAGCAGTTTAGTGGGCAAGCGAAGGAATCAGCCCCAGCATTTT. Translating it yields CASSLVGKRRNQPQHF.

This clonotype was found a few times. This rearrangement joins TRBV7-2 to TRBJ1-2; 9 nucleotides match TRBD1. Losses at the gene ends were 6 bases for V and 7 bases for J; bases not matched to a gene: 6. This CDR3 spans 13 amino acids. CDR1 and CDR2 (germline): SGHTA, FQGNSA. The CDR3 sequence: CASRLTGQGGYTF. The CDR3 DNA sequence: TGTGCCAGCAGGTTAACGGGACAGGGTGGCTACACCTTC.

This chain links TRBV11-2 with TRBJ2-1; a weak D match, TRBD2 (6 bases). V lost 5 bases and J 0 bases, leaving 14 bases between the germline ends. Germline CDR1 SGHAT, CDR2 FQNNGV. The CDR3 is 16 residues long. The CDR3: CASSPIGGPSYNEQFF. In nucleotides, the CDR3 is TGTGCCAGCAGCCCAATCGGGGGACCCTCCTACAATGAGCAGTTCTTC.

This clonotype was seen a few times. The chain couples TRBV5-1 to TRBJ2-1; D call uncertain. This CDR3 is 15 amino acids long. The V end was cut by 1 base, the J end by 2 bases, with 10 bases between. Germline V gene sequence: CDR1 SGHRS, CDR2 YFSETQ. CDR3 in amino acids: CASSLYDLPYNEQFF. DNA of the CDR3: TGCGCCAGCAGCTTGTACGATCTCCCCTACAATGAGCAGTTCTTC. The variable domain in full, with the rest retrieved from reference TRBV5-1 and TRBJ2-1, is KAGVTQTPRYLIKTRGQQVTLSCSPISGHRSVSWYQQTPGQGLQFLFEYFSETQRNKGNFPGRFSGRQFSNSRSEMNVSTLELGDSALYLCASSLYDLPYNEQFFGPGTRLTVL.

Only a few counts were recorded for this clonotype. The rearrangement joins TRBV30 to TRBJ1-1, with D perhaps matching TRBD1 (6 bases). This CDR3 has 13 residues. Germline CDR1 and CDR2: GTSNPN and SVGIG (reference sequence). V lost 0 bases to trimming and J lost 1 base, with 6 bases between them. CDR3 DNA: TGTGCCTGGAGTGTGGGGGCGAACACTGAAGCTTTCTTT. This sequence encodes CAWSVGANTEAFF.

This clonotype was seen a few times. The chain couples TRBV5-1 to TRBJ1-1; D unclear. The germline V and J ends were trimmed by 3 bases and 8 bases, with 11 bases remaining between them. CDR1 and CDR2 from the germline V gene are SGHRS and YFSETQ. This CDR3 is 12 amino acids long. CDR3 region: CASSWSGPEAFF. DNA for the CDR3: TGCGCCAGCAGCTGGTCTGGGCCCGAAGCTTTCTTT. Complete variable domain (other parts from reference TRBV5-1 and TRBJ1-1): KAGVTQTPRYLIKTRGQQVTLSCSPISGHRSVSWYQQTPGQGLQFLFEYFSETQRNKGNFPGRFSGRQFSNSRSEMNVSTLELGDSALYLCASSWSGPEAFFGQGTRLTVV.

The rearrangement uses TRBV13 and TRBJ2-1; D gene unclear. This CDR3 has 11 amino acids. The germline gives CDR1 PRHDT, CDR2 FYEKMQ (reference sequence). Trimming left V 1 base short and J 11 bases short, with 6 bases between. The CDR3 here is CASSLEKQQFF. For the CDR3, the DNA is TGTGCCAGCAGCTTAGAGAAGCAGCAGTTCTTC.

The V and J genes are TRBV7-6 and TRBJ1-5; no definite D call. Germline CDR1 and CDR2: SGHVS and FNYEAQ. The CDR3 runs to 16 residues. Trimming took off 5 bases at V and 6 bases at J, with 20 bases between the two ends. The CDR3 sequence is CASSPGSGELAQPQHF. In DNA form, the CDR3 reads TGTGCCAGCAGCCCCGGGAGTGGGGAATTGGCTCAGCCCCAGCATTTT. The full variable domain, rest sourced from reference TRBV7-6 and TRBJ1-5, is GAGVSQSPRYKVTKRGQDVALRCDPISGHVSLYWYRQALGQGPEFLTYFNYEAQQDKSGLPNDRFSAERPEGSISTLTIQRTEQRDSAMYRCASSPGSGELAQPQHFGDGTRLSIL.

The rearrangement links TRBV24-1 to TRBJ2-6; D unresolved. CDR1 KGHDR and CDR2 SFDVKD come from the germline V gene. This CDR3 has 13 residues. Trimming pared 7 bases from V and 0 bases from J, leaving 3 bases between. The CDR3 spells CATRSSGANVLTF. In nucleotides, the CDR3 is TGTGCCACCAGGAGCTCTGGGGCCAACGTCCTGACTTTC.

The chain is built from TRBV20-1 and TRBJ2-1; no firm D call. The CDR3 is made up of 10 amino acids. Germline CDR1 reads DFQATT; CDR2 reads SNEGSKA (reference sequence). The ends were cut back, 2 bases at V and 6 bases at J, with 2 bases in the middle. CDR3 sequence: CSARSNEQFF. The CDR3 DNA is TGCAGTGCTAGAAGCAATGAGCAGTTCTTC.

V and J are TRBV29-1 and TRBJ2-5; D is ambiguous. Germline V gene sequence: CDR1 SQVTM, CDR2 ANQGSEA. This CDR3 is built from 12 residues. Trimming cost V 5 bases and J 1 base, with 8 bases left between them. The CDR3 region is CSVYRLQETQYF. The CDR3 region has the DNA TGCAGCGTTTACAGACTCCAAGAGACCCAGTACTTC. Drawing the rest from reference TRBV29-1 and TRBJ2-5, the complete variable domain is SAVISQKPSRDICQRGTSLTIQCQVDSQVTMMFWYRQQPGQSLTLIATANQGSEATYESGFVIDKFPISRPNLTFSTLTVSNMSPEDSSIYLCSVYRLQETQYFGPGTRLLVL.

This clonotype was seen only a few times. The rearrangement links TRBV19 to TRBJ2-1; 7 positions match TRBD1. The length of the CDR3 is 15 residues. Germline V CDR1 and CDR2: LNHDA, SQIVND (reference sequence). V was clipped by 3 bases and J by 7 bases; unmatched bases: 9. CDR3 in amino acids: CASSIVTTGVNEQFF. CDR3 DNA: TGTGCCAGTAGTATCGTAACCACAGGGGTAAATGAGCAGTTCTTC. Complete variable domain (other parts from reference TRBV19 and TRBJ2-1): DGGITQSPKYLFRKEGQNVTLSCEQNLNHDAMYWYRQDPGQGLRLIYYSQIVNDFQKGDIAEGYSVSREKKESFPLTVTSAQKNPTAFYLCASSIVTTGVNEQFFGPGTRLTVL.

This clonotype came up a few times. The genes are TRBV9 and TRBJ1-2; D gene unclear. Between the trimmed V and J ends, which lost 0 bases and 2 bases, there was a span of 5 bases. The CDR3 length is 13 residues. Germline V lookup: CDR1 SGDLS, CDR2 YYNGEE. The CDR3 DNA sequence: TGTGCCAGCAGCGTAGCGGTGAACTATGGCTACACCTTC. It yields the protein CASSVAVNYGYTF. The full variable domain, its missing parts supplied by reference TRBV9 and TRBJ1-2, is DSGVTQTPKHLITATGQRVTLRCSPRSGDLSVYWYQQSLDQGLQFLIQYYNGEERAKGNILERFSAQQFPDLHSELNLSSLELGDSALYFCASSVAVNYGYTFGSGTRLTVV.

This clonotype was seen more than once but under ten times. The V and J genes are TRBV20-1 and TRBJ1-2; D perhaps matches TRBD1 (5 bases). This CDR3 region has 17 residues. Germline-derived CDR1 and CDR2 are DFQATT and SNEGSKA (reference sequence). V lost 0 bases and J 2 bases, leaving 19 bases between the germline ends. CDR3 sequence (DNA): TGCAGTGCTAGAGATTCGGCTCCCGCAGGGATGAACTATGGCTACACCTTC. Translation: CSARDSAPAGMNYGYTF.

This chain uses TRBV12-3 or TRBV12-4 with TRBJ1-1; D is unresolved. The CDR3 runs 15 residues. The ends were cut back, 8 bases at V and 5 bases at J, with 21 bases in the middle. The CDR3 region has the DNA TGTGCCAGCTTCCTCCCTACGGGAGGAGAGACTGAAGCTTTCTTT. Translation gives CASFLPTGGETEAFF.

In its sample, this clonotype was seen many times. One junction end does not reproduce the germline sequence, and a read error may be involved. The V gene is TRBV5-1, the J gene TRBJ1-1; no reliable D call. Germline CDR1 SGHRS, CDR2 YFSETQ. This CDR3 region has 12 residues. CDR3: CASSSQNTEAFF. CDR3 nucleotides: TGTGCCAGCAGCTCACAGAACACTGAAGCTTTCTTT.

V is TRBV7-3 and J is TRBJ2-1; TRBD1 agrees at 8 bases. Germline V gives CDR1 SGHTA, CDR2 FQGTGA. The CDR3 is made up of 15 amino acids. Trimming at V came to 4 bases and at J to 4 bases, leaving 6 bases not matched to a gene. The CDR3, as DNA: TGTGCCAGCAGCTCCGGGACAGGAGCGTACAATGAGCAGTTCTTC. Protein product: CASSSGTGAYNEQFF.

The chain links TRBV5-1 to TRBJ1-2, with D perhaps matching TRBD1 (5 bases). V dropped 0 bases and J dropped 6 bases, with 9 bases sitting between them. This CDR3 has 13 residues. From germline, CDR1 is SGHRS and CDR2 YFSETQ. The CDR3 DNA is TGCGCCAGCAGCTTGGGACAGCTCGATGGCTACACCTTC. Its translation: CASSLGQLDGYTF. The complete variable domain, with remaining parts taken from reference TRBV5-1 and TRBJ1-2, reads KAGVTQTPRYLIKTRGQQVTLSCSPISGHRSVSWYQQTPGQGLQFLFEYFSETQRNKGNFPGRFSGRQFSNSRSEMNVSTLELGDSALYLCASSLGQLDGYTFGSGTRLTVV.

V usage is TRBV12-3 or TRBV12-4 and J usage is TRBJ1-2; 7 nucleotides line up with TRBD1. The CDR3 runs to 15 residues. Trimming took 5 bases from V and 4 from J; bases not matched to a gene: 10. The CDR3 sequence is CASSAPGQTFYGYTF. The CDR3 DNA reads TGTGCCAGCAGTGCACCGGGACAGACCTTCTATGGCTACACCTTC.

The chain is built from TRBV24-1 and TRBJ2-7, with D possibly matching TRBD2 (6 bases). Trimming cost V 3 bases and J 7 bases, with 9 bases left between them. CDR1 is KGHDR, CDR2 SFDVKD, per germline. The CDR3 is made up of 12 amino acids. Here the CDR3 DNA reads TGTGCCACCAGTGATCACCGGGGGGAGCAGTACTTC. Its translation is CATSDHRGEQYF.

In its sample, this clonotype was seen many times. The rearrangement uses TRBV9 and TRBJ1-3; no reliable D call. CDR1 is SGDLS, CDR2 YYNGEE, per germline. This CDR3 is 14 amino acids long. V gave up 0 bases and J gave up 2 bases, with 6 bases separating them. The CDR3 DNA is TGTGCCAGCAGCGTAGAGGGTACTGGAAACACCATATATTTT. This sequence encodes CASSVEGTGNTIYF.

The chain has TRBV4-3 and TRBJ2-1; D is perhaps TRBD1 (5 bases). The CDR3 consists of 12 residues. The germline V gene has CDR1 LGHNA and CDR2 YSLEER. V dropped 11 bases and J dropped 6 bases, with 14 bases sitting between them. In DNA, the CDR3 is TGCGCCCTTGGCACAGACAGCAATGAGCAGTTCTTC. The encoded protein is CALGTDSNEQFF.

This clonotype was seen many times. The chain recombines TRBV29-1 with TRBJ1-2, with TRBD1 as a possible D gene (5 bases). Germline lookup yields CDR1 SQVTM and CDR2 ANQGSEA. CDR3 length: 12 amino acids. V was clipped by 4 bases and J by 1 base, with 7 bases between them. The CDR3 coding sequence is TGCAGCGTTGGGGACCTTAACTATGGCTACACCTTC. Protein sequence: CSVGDLNYGYTF.

This clonotype was recorded a few times. J is TRBJ2-1 and V is TRBV7-2, with 8 bases that match TRBD2. The CDR3 spans 18 residues. The germline V gene has CDR1 SGHTA and CDR2 FQGNSA. V gave up 5 bases and J gave up 4 bases; unmatched junction bases: 16. CDR3 sequence reads: CASSPPPISGIFYNEQFF. CDR3 DNA: TGTGCCAGCAGCCCGCCGCCAATTAGCGGGATCTTTTACAATGAGCAGTTCTTC.

The J gene is TRBJ2-2, the V gene TRBV7-8, with 7 nucleotides matching TRBD1. The CDR3 has 17 amino acids. Germline CDR1 SGHVS, CDR2 FQNEAQ. V shed 1 base and J 5 bases; nucleotides not matched to a gene: 10. CDR3: CASSLERLSGGTGELFF. The CDR3 DNA reads as TGTGCCAGCAGCTTAGAACGGTTGTCAGGGGGAACCGGGGAGCTGTTTTTT.

In its sample, this clonotype was seen a few times. V gene TRBV19 combines with J gene TRBJ1-2; TRBD1 might be the D (5 bases). V was pared by 6 bases and J by 8 bases, with 22 bases between. The CDR3 length is 15 residues. The germline CDR1 and CDR2 sequences are LNHDA and SQIVND (reference sequence). Here the CDR3 DNA reads TGTGCCAGTAGGTTGGCAGCGAGTTCGTGGGGCGGCTACACCTTC. Translating it yields CASRLAASSWGGYTF. The entire variable domain, with the rest obtained from reference TRBV19 and TRBJ1-2, is as follows: DGGITQSPKYLFRKEGQNVTLSCEQNLNHDAMYWYRQDPGQGLRLIYYSQIVNDFQKGDIAEGYSVSREKKESFPLTVTSAQKNPTAFYLCASRLAASSWGGYTFGSGTRLTVV.

This clonotype was observed at least ten times. This sequence joins TRBV5-1 and TRBJ1-2; no definite D call. The V gene's germline CDR1 is SGHRS and CDR2 YFSETQ. This CDR3 comprises 15 residues. V was shortened by 4 bases and J by 5 bases, with 18 bases between the two germline ends. DNA of the CDR3: TGCGCCAGCAGCAACGGCCGGGGAGGAGATTATGGCTACACCTTC. Amino acids: CASSNGRGGDYGYTF.

This clonotype was seen many times. The V call is TRBV7-6, the J call TRBJ1-5, with D uncertain. The CDR3 contains 13 residues. With 5 bases removed from V and 8 bases from J, the gap between germline ends came to 13 bases. Germline CDR1 SGHVS, CDR2 FNYEAQ. The CDR3 loop is CASSPRGWEPQHF. The CDR3 nucleotides read TGTGCCAGCAGCCCGCGGGGTTGGGAGCCCCAGCATTTT.

The V and J genes are TRBV11-3 and TRBJ2-1; the match to TRBD2 covers 7 bases. The V and J ends lost 3 bases and 9 bases, in that order; junction bases with no gene match: 2. The CDR3 sequence is 12 residues long. CDR1 and CDR2 from the germline V gene are SGHNT and YENEEA. The CDR3 nucleotides read TGTGCCAGCAGCTTCGGGACTACTGAGCAGTTCTTC. This gives the protein CASSFGTTEQFF.

V is TRBV20-1 and J is TRBJ2-3, with D maybe TRBD1 (5 bases). CDR1 and CDR2 from the germline V gene are DFQATT and SNEGSKA (reference sequence). There are 13 residues in the CDR3. V was trimmed by 3 bases and J by 0 bases, leaving 7 bases between them. CDR3 coding DNA: TGCAGTGCTAGTCCAGGGAGCACAGATACGCAGTATTTT. This gives the protein CSASPGSTDTQYF.

The chain links TRBV20-1 to TRBJ1-1, with 8 bases aligning to TRBD1. Trimming took 0 bases from V and 4 from J; bases not matched to a gene: 4. Germline assignment: CDR1 DFQATT and CDR2 SNEGSKA (reference sequence). This CDR3 contains 14 residues. DNA of the CDR3: TGCAGTGCTAGAGACAACAGGGGGGGCACTGAAGCTTTCTTT. Residues: CSARDNRGGTEAFF.

Only a few counts were recorded for this clonotype. V and J are TRBV5-1 and TRBJ2-7; TRBD1 matches 8 bases. The CDR3 is 14 residues long. J lost 3 bases, V lost 4 bases, and 6 bases had no gene match. In germline, CDR1 is SGHRS, CDR2 YFSETQ. CDR3 loop: CASSPPGQGYEQYF. The CDR3 DNA follows: TGCGCCAGCAGCCCCCCAGGACAGGGCTACGAGCAGTACTTC. Full variable domain (outside the CDR3, taken from reference TRBV5-1 and TRBJ2-7): KAGVTQTPRYLIKTRGQQVTLSCSPISGHRSVSWYQQTPGQGLQFLFEYFSETQRNKGNFPGRFSGRQFSNSRSEMNVSTLELGDSALYLCASSPPGQGYEQYFGPGTRLTVT.